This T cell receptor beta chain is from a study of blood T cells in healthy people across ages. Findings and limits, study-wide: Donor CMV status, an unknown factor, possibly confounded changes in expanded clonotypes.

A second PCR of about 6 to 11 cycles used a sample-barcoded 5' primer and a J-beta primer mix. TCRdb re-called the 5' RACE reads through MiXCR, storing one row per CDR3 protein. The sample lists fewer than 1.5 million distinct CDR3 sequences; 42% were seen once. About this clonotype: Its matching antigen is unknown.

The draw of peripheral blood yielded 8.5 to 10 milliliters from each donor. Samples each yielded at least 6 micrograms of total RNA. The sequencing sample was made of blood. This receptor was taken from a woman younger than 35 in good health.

Here the CDR3 reads CASSPPRQKVMNTEAFF. In nucleotides, the CDR3 is TGTGCCAGCTCACCGCCACGGCAAAAAGTCATGAACACTGAAGCTTTCTTT. This chain connects TRBV18 to TRBJ1-1; D not resolved. Between the trimmed V and J ends, which lost 3 bases and 0 bases, there was a span of 17 bases. Per the germline V gene, CDR1 is KGHSH and CDR2 is LQKENI. The CDR3 consists of 17 residues.